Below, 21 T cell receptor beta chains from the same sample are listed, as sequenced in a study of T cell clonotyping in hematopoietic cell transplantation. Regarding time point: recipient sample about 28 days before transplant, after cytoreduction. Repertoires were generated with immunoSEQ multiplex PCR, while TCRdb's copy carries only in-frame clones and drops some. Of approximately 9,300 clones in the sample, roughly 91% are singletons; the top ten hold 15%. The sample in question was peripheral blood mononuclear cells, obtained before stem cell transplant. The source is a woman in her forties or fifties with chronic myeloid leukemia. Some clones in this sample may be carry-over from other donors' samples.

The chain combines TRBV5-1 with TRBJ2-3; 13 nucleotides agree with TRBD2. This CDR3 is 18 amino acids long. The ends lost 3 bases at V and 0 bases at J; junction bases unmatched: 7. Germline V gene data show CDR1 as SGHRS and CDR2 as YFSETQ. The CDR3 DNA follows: TGCGCCAGCAGCTCCTGGACTAGCGGGAGAGGTAGCACAGATACGCAGTATTTT. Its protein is CASSSWTSGRGSTDTQYF.

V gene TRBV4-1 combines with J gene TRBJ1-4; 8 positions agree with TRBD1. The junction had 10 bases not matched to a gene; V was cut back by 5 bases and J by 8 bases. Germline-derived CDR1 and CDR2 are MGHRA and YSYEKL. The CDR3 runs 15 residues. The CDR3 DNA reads TGCGCCAGCAGCACGAAATGGACAGGGAAGGAAAAACTGTTTTTT. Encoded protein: CASSTKWTGKEKLFF.

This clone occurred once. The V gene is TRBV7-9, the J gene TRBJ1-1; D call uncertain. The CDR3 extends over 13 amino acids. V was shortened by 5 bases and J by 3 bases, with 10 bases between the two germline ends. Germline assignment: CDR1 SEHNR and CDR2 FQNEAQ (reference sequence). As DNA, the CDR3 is TGTGCCAGCAGCATCAAGGCGTACACTGAAGCTTTCTTT. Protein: CASSIKAYTEAFF.

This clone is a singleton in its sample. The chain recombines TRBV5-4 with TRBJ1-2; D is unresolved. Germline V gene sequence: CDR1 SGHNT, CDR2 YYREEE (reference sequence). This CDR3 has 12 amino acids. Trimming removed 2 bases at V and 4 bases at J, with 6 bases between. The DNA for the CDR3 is TGTGCCAGCAGCTTAGACATCTATGGCTACACCTTC. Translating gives CASSLDIYGYTF.

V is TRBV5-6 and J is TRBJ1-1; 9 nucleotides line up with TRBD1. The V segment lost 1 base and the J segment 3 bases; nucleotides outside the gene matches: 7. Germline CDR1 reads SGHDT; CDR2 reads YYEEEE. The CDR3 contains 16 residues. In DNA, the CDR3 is TGTGCCAGCAGCTTGAAAGGACAGGGGTCTGACACTGAAGCTTTCTTT. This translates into CASSLKGQGSDTEAFF.

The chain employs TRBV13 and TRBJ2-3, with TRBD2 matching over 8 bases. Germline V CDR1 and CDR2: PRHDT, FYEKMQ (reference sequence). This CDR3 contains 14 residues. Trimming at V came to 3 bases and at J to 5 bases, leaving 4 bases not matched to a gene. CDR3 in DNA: TGTGCCAGCAGCTTCATAGCGGGAATAGATACGCAGTATTTT. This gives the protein CASSFIAGIDTQYF.

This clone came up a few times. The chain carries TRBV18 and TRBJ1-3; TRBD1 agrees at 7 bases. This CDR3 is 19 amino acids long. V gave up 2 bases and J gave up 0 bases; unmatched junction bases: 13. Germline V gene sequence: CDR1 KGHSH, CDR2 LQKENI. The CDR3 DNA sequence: TGTGCCAGCTCACCAGTTTTTGGGACAGCCTCATACTCTGGAAACACCATATATTTT. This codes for CASSPVFGTASYSGNTIYF.

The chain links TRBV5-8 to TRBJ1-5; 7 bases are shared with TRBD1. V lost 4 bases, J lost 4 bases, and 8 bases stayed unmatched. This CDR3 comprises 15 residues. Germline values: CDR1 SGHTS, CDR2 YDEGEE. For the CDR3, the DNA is TGTGCCAGCAGCGGAGGGACAGTCAGTAATCAGCCCCAGCATTTT. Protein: CASSGGTVSNQPQHF.

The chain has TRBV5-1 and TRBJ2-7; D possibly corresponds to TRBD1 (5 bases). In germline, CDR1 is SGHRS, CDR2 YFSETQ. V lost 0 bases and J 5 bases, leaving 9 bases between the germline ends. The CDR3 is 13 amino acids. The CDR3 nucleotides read TGCGCCAGCAGCTTGGAAGGGGTCAACGAGCAGTACTTC. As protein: CASSLEGVNEQYF.

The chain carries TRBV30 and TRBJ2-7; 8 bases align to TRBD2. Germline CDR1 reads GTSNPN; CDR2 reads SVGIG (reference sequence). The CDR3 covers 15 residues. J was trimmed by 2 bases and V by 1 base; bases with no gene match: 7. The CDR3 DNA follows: TGTGCCTGGAGTGGGATAGCGGGATTCCCCTACGAGCAGTACTTC. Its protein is CAWSGIAGFPYEQYF.

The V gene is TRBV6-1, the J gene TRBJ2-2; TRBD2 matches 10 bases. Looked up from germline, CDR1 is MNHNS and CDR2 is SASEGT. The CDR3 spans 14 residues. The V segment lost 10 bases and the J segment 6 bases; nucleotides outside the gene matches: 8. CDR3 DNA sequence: TGTGCCATCATAGCGGGAGGAGAGGCCGGGGAGCTGTTTTTT. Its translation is CAIIAGGEAGELFF.

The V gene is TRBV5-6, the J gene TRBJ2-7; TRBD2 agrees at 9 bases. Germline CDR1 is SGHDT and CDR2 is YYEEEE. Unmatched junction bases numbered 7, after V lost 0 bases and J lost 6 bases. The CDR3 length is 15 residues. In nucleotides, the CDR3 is TGTGCCAGCAGCTTGGGTAGCGGGAGCCTGTCCGAGCAGTACTTC. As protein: CASSLGSGSLSEQYF.

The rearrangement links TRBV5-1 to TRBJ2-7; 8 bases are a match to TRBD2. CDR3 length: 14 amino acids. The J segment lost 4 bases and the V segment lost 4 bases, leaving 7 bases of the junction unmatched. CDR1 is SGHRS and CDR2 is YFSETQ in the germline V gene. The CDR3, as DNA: TGCGCCAGCAGCGCGGAAGGACTAGCATACGAGCAGTACTTC. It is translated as CASSAEGLAYEQYF.

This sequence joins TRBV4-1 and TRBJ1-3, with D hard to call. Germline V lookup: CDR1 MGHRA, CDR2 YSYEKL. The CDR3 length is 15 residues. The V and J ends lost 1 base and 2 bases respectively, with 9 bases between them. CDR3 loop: CASSQVHGTGNTIYF. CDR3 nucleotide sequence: TGCGCCAGCAGCCAAGTTCATGGGACTGGAAACACCATATATTTT.

The chain's CDR3 is CASSEVGTKNIQYF. CDR3 coding DNA: TGTGCCAGCAGTGAAGTAGGGACCAAAAACATTCAGTACTTC. The chain has TRBV2 and TRBJ2-4; D remains unclear. CDR1 and CDR2 (germline): SNHLY, FYNNEI. V lost 1 base to trimming and J lost 2 bases, with 6 bases between them. CDR3 length equals 14 residues.

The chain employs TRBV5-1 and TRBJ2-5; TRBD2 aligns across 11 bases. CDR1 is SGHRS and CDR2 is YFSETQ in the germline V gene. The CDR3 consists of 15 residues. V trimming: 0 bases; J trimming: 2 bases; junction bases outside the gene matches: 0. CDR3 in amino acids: CASSLVAGGQETQYF. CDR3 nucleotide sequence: TGCGCCAGCAGCTTGGTAGCGGGAGGGCAAGAGACCCAGTACTTC.

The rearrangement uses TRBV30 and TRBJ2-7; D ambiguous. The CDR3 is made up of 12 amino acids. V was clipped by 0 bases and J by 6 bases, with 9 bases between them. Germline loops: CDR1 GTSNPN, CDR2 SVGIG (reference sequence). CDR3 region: CAWSVVGPEQYF. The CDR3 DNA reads TGTGCCTGGAGTGTGGTGGGTCCCGAGCAGTACTTC.

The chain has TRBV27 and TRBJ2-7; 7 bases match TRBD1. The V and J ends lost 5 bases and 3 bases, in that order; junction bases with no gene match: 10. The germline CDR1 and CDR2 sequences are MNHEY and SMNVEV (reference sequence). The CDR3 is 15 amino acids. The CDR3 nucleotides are TGTGCCAGCAGTGCCCACTCGACAGGGTTCTACGAGCAGTACTTC. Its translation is CASSAHSTGFYEQYF.

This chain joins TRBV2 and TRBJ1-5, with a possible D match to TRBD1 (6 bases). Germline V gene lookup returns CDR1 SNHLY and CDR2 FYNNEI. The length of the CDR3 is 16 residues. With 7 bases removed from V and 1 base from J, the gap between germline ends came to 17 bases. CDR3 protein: CASKSPQGASNQPQHF. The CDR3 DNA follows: TGTGCCAGCAAATCTCCACAGGGCGCCAGCAATCAGCCCCAGCATTTT.

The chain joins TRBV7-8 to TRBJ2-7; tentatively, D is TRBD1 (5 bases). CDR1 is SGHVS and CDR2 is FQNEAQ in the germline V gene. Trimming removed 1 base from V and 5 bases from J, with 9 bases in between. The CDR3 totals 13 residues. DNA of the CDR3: TGTGCCAGCAGCTTAGTACTGGGGCACGAGCAGTACTTC. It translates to CASSLVLGHEQYF.

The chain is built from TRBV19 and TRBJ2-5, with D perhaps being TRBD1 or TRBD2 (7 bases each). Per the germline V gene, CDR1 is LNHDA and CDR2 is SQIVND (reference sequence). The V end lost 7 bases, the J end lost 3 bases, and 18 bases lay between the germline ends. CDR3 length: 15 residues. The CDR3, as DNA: TGTGCCAGTAAGGGAGGGGGCCCGAACAAAGAGACCCAGTACTTC. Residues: CASKGGGPNKETQYF.